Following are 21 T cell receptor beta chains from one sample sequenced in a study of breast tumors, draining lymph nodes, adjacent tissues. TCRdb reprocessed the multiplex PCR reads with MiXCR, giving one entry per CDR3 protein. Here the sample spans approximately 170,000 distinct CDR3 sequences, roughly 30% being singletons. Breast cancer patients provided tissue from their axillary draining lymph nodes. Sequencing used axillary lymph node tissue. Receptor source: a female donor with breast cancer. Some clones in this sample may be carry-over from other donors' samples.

The chain's CDR3 is CSGGQAINEQFF. CDR3 nucleotides: TGCAGCGGCGGACAGGCGATCAATGAGCAGTTCTTC. The chain is built from TRBV29-1 and TRBJ2-1, with 7 bases matching TRBD1. The CDR3 loop spans 12 amino acids. V trimming: 7 bases; J trimming: 6 bases; junction bases outside the gene matches: 6. Germline CDR1 and CDR2: SQVTM and ANQGSEA.

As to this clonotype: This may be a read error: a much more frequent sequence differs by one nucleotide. CDR3 nucleotides: TGTGCCAGCAGCGTCGGGACTACCTCTAGCACAGATACGCAGTATTTT. Encoded protein: CASSVGTTSSTDTQYF. The chain joins TRBV11-2 to TRBJ2-3, with 7 bases that match TRBD2. The germline gives CDR1 SGHAT, CDR2 FQNNGV. Germline trimming cut 5 bases from V and 0 bases from J; bases unmatched to any gene: 8. This CDR3 is built from 16 residues.

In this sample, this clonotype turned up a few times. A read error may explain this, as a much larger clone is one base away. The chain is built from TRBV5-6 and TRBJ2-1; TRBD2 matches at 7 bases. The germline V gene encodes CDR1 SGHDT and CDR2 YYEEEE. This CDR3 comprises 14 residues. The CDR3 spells CASSLRDYLNGQFF. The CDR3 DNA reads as TGTGCCAGCAGCCTCCGGGACTACCTCAATGGGCAGTTCTTC.

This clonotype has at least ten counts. CDR3 amino acids: CASSQEPEDPNGYTF. The CDR3 nucleotides are TGTGCCAGCAGCCAAGAGCCGGAGGACCCAAATGGCTACACCTTC. This chain links TRBV4-2 with TRBJ1-2; D is ambiguous. Trimming removed 0 bases at V and 6 bases at J, with 14 bases between. Germline V lookup: CDR1 LGHNA, CDR2 YNFKEQ. The CDR3 contains 15 residues.

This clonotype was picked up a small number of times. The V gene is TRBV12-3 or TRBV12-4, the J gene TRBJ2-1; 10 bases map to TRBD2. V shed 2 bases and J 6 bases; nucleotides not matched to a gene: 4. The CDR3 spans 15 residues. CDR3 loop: CASSLILAGPNEQFF. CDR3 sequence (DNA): TGTGCCAGCAGTTTAATACTAGCGGGACCCAATGAGCAGTTCTTC.

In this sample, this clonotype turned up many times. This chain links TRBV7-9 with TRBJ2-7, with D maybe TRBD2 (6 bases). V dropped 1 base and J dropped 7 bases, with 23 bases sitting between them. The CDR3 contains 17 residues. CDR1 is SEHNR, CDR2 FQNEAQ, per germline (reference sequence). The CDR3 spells CASSLVDLGLGPREQYF. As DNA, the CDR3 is TGTGCCAGCAGCTTAGTGGATCTGGGACTGGGGCCTAGGGAGCAGTACTTC.

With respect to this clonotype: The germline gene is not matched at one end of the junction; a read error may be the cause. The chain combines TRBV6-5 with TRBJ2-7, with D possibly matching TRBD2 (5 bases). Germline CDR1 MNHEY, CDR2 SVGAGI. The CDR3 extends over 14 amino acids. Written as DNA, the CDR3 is TGTGCCAGCAGTCACTCGCGGGCCTCCTACGAGCAGTACTTC. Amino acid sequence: CASSHSRASYEQYF.

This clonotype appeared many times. The DNA for the CDR3 is TGCAGCGTTGAGGCCGCGCGGGGCTACACCTTC. It translates to CSVEAARGYTF. The rearrangement uses TRBV29-1 and TRBJ1-2; D unclear. This CDR3 spans 11 amino acids. V lost 3 bases, J lost 8 bases, and 10 bases lay in between. Germline assignment: CDR1 SQVTM and CDR2 ANQGSEA.

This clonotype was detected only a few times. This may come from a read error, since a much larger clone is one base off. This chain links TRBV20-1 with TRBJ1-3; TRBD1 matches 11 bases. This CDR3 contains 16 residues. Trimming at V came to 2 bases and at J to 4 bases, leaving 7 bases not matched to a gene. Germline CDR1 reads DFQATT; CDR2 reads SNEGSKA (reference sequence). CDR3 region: CSARIAGQGAGNTIYF. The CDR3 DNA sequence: TGCAGTGCTAGAATCGCCGGACAGGGGGCGGGAAACACCATATATTTT.

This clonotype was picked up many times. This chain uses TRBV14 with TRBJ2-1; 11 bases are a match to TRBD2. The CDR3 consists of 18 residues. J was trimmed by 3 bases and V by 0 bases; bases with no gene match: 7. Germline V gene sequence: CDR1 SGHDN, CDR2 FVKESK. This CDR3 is CASSQETGTSGVYNEQFF. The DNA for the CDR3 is TGTGCCAGCAGCCAAGAGACAGGGACTAGCGGAGTCTACAATGAGCAGTTCTTC.

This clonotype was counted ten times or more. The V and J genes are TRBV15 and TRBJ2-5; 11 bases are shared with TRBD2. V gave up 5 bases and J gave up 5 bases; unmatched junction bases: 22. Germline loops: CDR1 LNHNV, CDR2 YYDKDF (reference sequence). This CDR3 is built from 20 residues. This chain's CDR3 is CATSGSGGRLAGGVRETQYF. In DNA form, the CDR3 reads TGTGCCACCAGCGGATCGGGTGGCCGCTTAGCGGGAGGGGTGCGGGAGACCCAGTACTTC.

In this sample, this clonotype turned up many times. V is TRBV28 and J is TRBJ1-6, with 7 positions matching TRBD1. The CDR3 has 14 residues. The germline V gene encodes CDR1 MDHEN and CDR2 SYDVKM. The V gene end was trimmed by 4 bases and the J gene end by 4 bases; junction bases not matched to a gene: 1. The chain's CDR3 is CASSWDSYNSPLHF. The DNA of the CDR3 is TGTGCCAGCAGTTGGGACAGTTATAATTCACCCCTCCACTTT.

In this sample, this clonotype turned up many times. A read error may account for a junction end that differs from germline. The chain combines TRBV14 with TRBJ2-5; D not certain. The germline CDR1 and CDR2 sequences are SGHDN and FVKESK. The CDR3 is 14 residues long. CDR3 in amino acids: CASSQRSVQETQSF. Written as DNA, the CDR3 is TGTGCCAGCAGCCAAAGATCCGTACAAGAGACCCAGTCCTTC.

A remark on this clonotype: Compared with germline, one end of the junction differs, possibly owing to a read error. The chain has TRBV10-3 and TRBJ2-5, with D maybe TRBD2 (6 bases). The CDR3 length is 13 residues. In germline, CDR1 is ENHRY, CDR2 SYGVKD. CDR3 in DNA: TGTGGCATCAGTGGGCGGGGTGGAGAGACCCAGTACTTC. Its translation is CGISGRGGETQYF.

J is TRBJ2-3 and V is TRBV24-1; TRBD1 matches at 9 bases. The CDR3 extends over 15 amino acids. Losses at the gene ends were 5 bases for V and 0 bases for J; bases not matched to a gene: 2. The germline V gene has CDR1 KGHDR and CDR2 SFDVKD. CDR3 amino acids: CATSGTGVSTDTQYF. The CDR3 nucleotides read TGTGCCACCAGTGGGACAGGGGTTAGCACAGATACGCAGTATTTT.

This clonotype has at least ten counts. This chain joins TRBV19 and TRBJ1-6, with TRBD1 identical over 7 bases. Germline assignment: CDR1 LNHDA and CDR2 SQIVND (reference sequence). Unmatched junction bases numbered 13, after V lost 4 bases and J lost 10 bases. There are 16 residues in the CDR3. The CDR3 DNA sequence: TGTGCCAGTAGTAACCCTCCGGGGACAGTTAGCTCACCCCTCCACTTT. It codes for CASSNPPGTVSSPLHF.

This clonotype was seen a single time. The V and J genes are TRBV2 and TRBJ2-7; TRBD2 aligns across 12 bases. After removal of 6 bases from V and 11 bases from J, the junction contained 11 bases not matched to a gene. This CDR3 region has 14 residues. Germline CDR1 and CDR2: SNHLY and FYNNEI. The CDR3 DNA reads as TGTGCCAGCAGCAGACTAGCGGGAGTGGCCGGGGAGTACTTC. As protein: CASSRLAGVAGEYF.

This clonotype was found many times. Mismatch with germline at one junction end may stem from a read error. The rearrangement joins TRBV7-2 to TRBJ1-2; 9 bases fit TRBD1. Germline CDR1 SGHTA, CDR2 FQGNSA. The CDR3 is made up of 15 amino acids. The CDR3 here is CASSLDRGRGYGYPF. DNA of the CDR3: TGTGCCAGCAGCTTAGACAGGGGGCGCGGCTATGGCTACCCCTTC. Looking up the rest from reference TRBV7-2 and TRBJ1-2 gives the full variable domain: GAGVSQSPSNKVTEKGKDVELRCDPISGHTALYWYRQSLGQGLEFLIYFQGNSAPDKSGLPSDRFSAERTGGSVSTLTIQRTQQEDSAVYLCASSLDRGRGYGYPFGSGTRLTVV.

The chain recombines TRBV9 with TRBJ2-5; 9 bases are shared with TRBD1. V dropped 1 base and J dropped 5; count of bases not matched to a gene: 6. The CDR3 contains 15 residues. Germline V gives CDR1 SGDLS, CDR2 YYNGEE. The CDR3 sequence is CASSVSGTGRETQYF. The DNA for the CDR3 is TGTGCCAGCAGCGTAAGTGGGACAGGGAGGGAGACCCAGTACTTC.

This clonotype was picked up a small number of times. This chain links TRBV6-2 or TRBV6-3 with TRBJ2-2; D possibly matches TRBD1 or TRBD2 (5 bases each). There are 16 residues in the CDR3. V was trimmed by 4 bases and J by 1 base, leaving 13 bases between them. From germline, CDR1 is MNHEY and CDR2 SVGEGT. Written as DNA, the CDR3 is TGTGCCAGCAGTTCACCCCCAGGGAGGAACACCGGGGAGCTGTTTTTT. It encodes CASSSPPGRNTGELFF.

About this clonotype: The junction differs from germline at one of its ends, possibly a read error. CDR3 protein: CASSGPSCEQYF. CDR3 in DNA: TGTGCCAGCAGTGGTCCGTCCTGCGAGCAGTATTTC. This chain joins TRBV2 and TRBJ2-7; D not resolved. Germline lookup yields CDR1 SNHLY and CDR2 FYNNEI. The CDR3 contains 12 residues.